This TCR beta chain was captured by sequencing in a study of blood T cell repertoires in COVID-19. The table came from immunoSEQ multiplex PCR; TCRdb's copy has only in-frame clones and leaves some out. The repertoire has 300,000 to 350,000 clones, approximately 85% of them found once; the top ten carry around 2.2%. Across 24 US areas, participants ranged in age from about 18 to 100 years. V lost 5 bases, J lost 6 bases, and 10 bases lay in between. CDR1 is KGHSY, CDR2 FQNENV, per germline. The CDR3 has 12 amino acids. The gene calls are TRBV16 and TRBJ1-2; tentative D call: TRBD1 (6 bases). Sequenced sample: PBMCs or T cells enriched from blood (not recorded which). The TCR originated in a young man who had recovered from COVID-19. The CDR3 is CASSRTGNGYTF. In DNA, the CDR3 is TGTGCCAGCAGCAGAACAGGGAATGGCTACACCTTC.